The rows below give T cell receptor beta chains drawn from one sample of a study of blood T cell repertoires in COVID-19. TCRdb's table, derived via immunoSEQ multiplex PCR, lists solely in-frame clones and lacks some. The sample holds 200,000 to 250,000 clones, 83% seen once. Material: PBMCs or T cells enriched from blood (not recorded which). Receptors originate from a woman in her forties or fifties who had been exposed to COVID-19. Each CDR3 is given with its conserved first and last residue. Fields, in order: D gene, clone size, V gene, J gene, CDR3 DNA, CDR3 protein. The D gene is left open where the match is weak. The size field is filled for only some rows; it gives once, few, many or a size class.

>TRBD1|.|TRBV7-8|TRBJ1-5
TGTGCCAGCAGCCTTCGTCACCTTAACAGGGGAGAACAGCCCCAGCATTTT
CASSLRHLNRGEQPQHF
>.|few|TRBV6-5|TRBJ2-7
TGTGCCAGCAGTCGTTCGGGACTGATGATATACGAGCAGTACTTC
CASSRSGLMIYEQYF
>TRBD1|.|TRBV14|TRBJ1-1
TGTGCCAGCAGCCGGGGACAGCCCGCTGAAGCTTTCTTT
CASSRGQPAEAFF
>TRBD2|.|TRBV20-1|TRBJ2-1
TGCAGTGCTAGTTTCGCCCCCGGGGGGGCTGCAAACAATGAGCAGTTCTTC
CSASFAPGGAANNEQFF
>.|.|TRBV7-9|TRBJ1-1
TGTGCCAGCAGCCCGAGTGGGGGGGGCACTGAAGCTTTCTTT
CASSPSGGGTEAFF
>.|.|TRBV6-1|TRBJ1-5
TGTGCCAGCAGTGAACAGGGATCACAGCCCCAGCATTTT
CASSEQGSQPQHF
>.|.|TRBV5-1|TRBJ1-4
TGCGCCAGCAGCTTGGTAGGGGATCCTAATGAAAAACTGTTTTTT
CASSLVGDPNEKLFF
>.|.|TRBV19|TRBJ1-1
TGTGCCATCTTGAAAACCGGGTATGCTTTCTTT
CAILKTGYAFF
>.|.|TRBV6-5|TRBJ1-1
TGTGCCGGGGGGTCTGTCCTGGAAGCTTTCTTT
CAGGSVLEAFF
>TRBD1|.|TRBV5-1|TRBJ2-7
TGCGCCAGCAGCCTGGGAGGGACAGGGACGGTCTACGAGCAGTACTTC
CASSLGGTGTVYEQYF
>.|.|TRBV7-8|TRBJ1-2
TGTGCCAGCAGCTTATTAGGGGGTAGTGGCTACACCTTC
CASSLLGGSGYTF
>.|.|TRBV6-5|TRBJ1-6
TGTGCCAGCAGTTACCCGAATTCACCCCTCCACTTT
CASSYPNSPLHF
>TRBD2|.|TRBV7-2|TRBJ2-1
TGTGCCAGCAGCTCCCTAGCGGGGGGGCTTGGGGAGCAGTTCTTC
CASSSLAGGLGEQFF
>.|.|TRBV10-1|TRBJ2-7
TGCGCCAGCAGGCAGGGCTCCTACGAGCAGTACTTC
CASRQGSYEQYF
>.|.|TRBV9|TRBJ1-1
TGTGCCAGCAGCCCCGAAGGGGGGGCGAACACTGAAGCTTTCTTT
CASSPEGGANTEAFF
>TRBD1|.|TRBV19|TRBJ2-7
TGTGCCAGTAGGGAAAGGGACAGCATAACTCACTCCTACGAGCAGTACTTC
CASRERDSITHSYEQYF
>.|.|TRBV19|TRBJ1-1
TGTGCCAGTAGTAGCAGGGAAACCACTGAAGCTTTCTTT
CASSSRETTEAFF
>.|.|TRBV10-3|TRBJ2-2
TGTGCCATCAGTGTAGAAGGGGCCGGGGAGCTGTTTTTT
CAISVEGAGELFF
>.|.|TRBV12-3/TRBV12-4|TRBJ1-1
TGTGCCAGCAGTTTCCGCCTACGGACTGAAGCTTTCTTT
CASSFRLRTEAFF
>.|.|TRBV2|TRBJ1-5
TGTGCCAGCAGTGAAAGCTATAGCAATCAGCCCCAGCATTTT
CASSESYSNQPQHF
>TRBD1|.|TRBV19|TRBJ1-5
TGTGCCAGTAGGGTGGGACAGGGGCGGAATCAGCCCCAGCATTTT
CASRVGQGRNQPQHF
>TRBD1|.|TRBV6-2/TRBV6-3|TRBJ1-1
TGTGCCAGCAGTCCCCCCAGACAGGGGAGGATGAACACTGAAGCTTTCTTT
CASSPPRQGRMNTEAFF
>.|.|TRBV6-1|TRBJ1-1
TGTGCCAGCAGTGAATGGGGGCAGATGAACACTGAAGCTTTCTTT
CASSEWGQMNTEAFF
>.|.|TRBV7-9|TRBJ1-1
TGTGCCAGCAGCTCCTCACAGGGATTATTTAGCACTGAAGCTTTCTTT
CASSSSQGLFSTEAFF
>TRBD1|.|TRBV27|TRBJ1-6
TGTGCCAGCAGAAGTCAGGGGGCAAATTCACCCCTCCACTTT
CASRSQGANSPLHF
>.|.|TRBV29-1|TRBJ2-7
TGCAGCGTTTCCCAGGGGCCGTACGAGCAGTACTTC
CSVSQGPYEQYF
>.|.|TRBV7-2|TRBJ2-4
TGTGCCAGCAGCTTACCACAGGGACGAGGAAACATTCAGTACTTC
CASSLPQGRGNIQYF
>.|.|TRBV24-1|TRBJ2-5
TGTGCCACCGGGATAGCGGAGACCCAGTACTTC
CATGIAETQYF
>.|.|TRBV4-1|TRBJ2-7
TGCGCCAGCAGCCAAGGCACTCTAGGGGCCTACGAGCAGTACTTC
CASSQGTLGAYEQYF
>.|once|TRBV6-5|TRBJ2-7
TGTGCCAGCTTGGCGGTCTTTTACGAGCAGTACTTC
CASLAVFYEQYF
>.|.|TRBV5-1|TRBJ1-4
TGCGCCAGCAGCCTAGAGGCGGGGAGAGAAAAACTGTTTTTT
CASSLEAGREKLFF
>.|.|TRBV5-6|TRBJ1-5
TGTGCCAGCAGCTTTAGCGCAGTTCAGCCCCAGCATTTT
CASSFSAVQPQHF
>.|few|TRBV24-1|TRBJ2-2
TGTGCCACCAGTGATTTGTGGGCAGGGGACACCGGGGAGCTGTTTTTT
CATSDLWAGDTGELFF
>TRBD1|once|TRBV11-1|TRBJ1-1
TGTGCCAGCAGCTTCGGGACAGGGCGCTCCGAAGCTTTCTTT
CASSFGTGRSEAFF
>TRBD1|.|TRBV11-1|TRBJ2-7
TGTGCCAGCAGTTGGACAGGGGTGTCCAGCTCCTACGAGCAGTACTTC
CASSWTGVSSSYEQYF
>.|.|TRBV20-1|TRBJ2-5
TGTGGGGGTCAGGGGGAGACCCAGTACTTC
CGGQGETQYF
>TRBD2|.|TRBV4-1|TRBJ2-7
TGCGCCAGCAGCCCACCGGGGGGGTACTACGAGCAGTACTTC
CASSPPGGYYEQYF
>TRBD2|few|TRBV7-9|TRBJ2-3
TGTGCCAGCAGCCACGGGACTAGCGGGGGGGTTCATACGCAGTATTTT
CASSHGTSGGVHTQYF
>.|.|TRBV18|TRBJ1-1
TGTGCCAGCTCGGGGGGAGGGACCACTGAAGCTTTCTTT
CASSGGGTTEAFF
>.|few|TRBV2|TRBJ1-1
TGTGCCGTAGACTCGGGACTCACTGAAGCTTTCTTT
CAVDSGLTEAFF
>.|.|TRBV9|TRBJ2-2
TGTGCCAGCAGAATGACACGAAACACCGGGGAGCTGTTTTTT
CASRMTRNTGELFF
>TRBD1|.|TRBV28|TRBJ2-7
TGTGCCAGCGGGAGACCAGGGGGCTACGAGCAGTACTTC
CASGRPGGYEQYF
>.|.|TRBV4-3|TRBJ1-2
TGCGCCAGCAGCCAAGACGGTCCAGGGCCTATAGCTAACTATGGCTACACCTTC
CASSQDGPGPIANYGYTF
>.|few|TRBV28|TRBJ1-5
TGTGCCAGCAGTTTAATAGGGGGCAATCAGCCCCAGCATTTT
CASSLIGGNQPQHF
>TRBD2|.|TRBV6-5|TRBJ2-7
TGTGCCAGCAGAAAAGCGGGGAGCTCCTACGAGCAGTACTTC
CASRKAGSSYEQYF
>TRBD1|.|TRBV27|TRBJ2-7
TGTGCCAGCAGTCCCCAGGCAGGGGGCCGAGACGAGCAGTACTTC
CASSPQAGGRDEQYF
>TRBD2|.|TRBV9|TRBJ2-5
TGTGCCAGCAGCGTCCTGGGCGGGGGGCGTGAGACCCAGTACTTC
CASSVLGGGRETQYF
>TRBD1|.|TRBV6-5|TRBJ1-2
TGTGCCAGCAGACAGGGGGCGCTGGATGGCTACACCTTC
CASRQGALDGYTF
>.|.|TRBV5-1|TRBJ2-1
TGCGCCAGCAGCTTGGAGAGGGTGGAGCCCTACAATGAGCAGTTCTTC
CASSLERVEPYNEQFF
>TRBD1|.|TRBV4-3|TRBJ2-7
TGCGCCAGCAGCCAAACGACAGGGCCCTACTACGAGCAGTACTTC
CASSQTTGPYYEQYF
>TRBD1|.|TRBV13|TRBJ2-7
TGTGCCAGCAGCCCAGGGACAGGCTACGAGCAGTACTTC
CASSPGTGYEQYF
>.|.|TRBV7-9|TRBJ2-1
TGTGCCAGCAGCTTAGTGTTGGGCGGGGCGAGCTCCTACAATGAGCAGTTCTTC
CASSLVLGGASSYNEQFF
>TRBD1|.|TRBV30|TRBJ1-6
TGTGCCTGGAGAGAGACAGGGCGAAGAGAATCACCCCTCCACTTT
CAWRETGRRESPLHF